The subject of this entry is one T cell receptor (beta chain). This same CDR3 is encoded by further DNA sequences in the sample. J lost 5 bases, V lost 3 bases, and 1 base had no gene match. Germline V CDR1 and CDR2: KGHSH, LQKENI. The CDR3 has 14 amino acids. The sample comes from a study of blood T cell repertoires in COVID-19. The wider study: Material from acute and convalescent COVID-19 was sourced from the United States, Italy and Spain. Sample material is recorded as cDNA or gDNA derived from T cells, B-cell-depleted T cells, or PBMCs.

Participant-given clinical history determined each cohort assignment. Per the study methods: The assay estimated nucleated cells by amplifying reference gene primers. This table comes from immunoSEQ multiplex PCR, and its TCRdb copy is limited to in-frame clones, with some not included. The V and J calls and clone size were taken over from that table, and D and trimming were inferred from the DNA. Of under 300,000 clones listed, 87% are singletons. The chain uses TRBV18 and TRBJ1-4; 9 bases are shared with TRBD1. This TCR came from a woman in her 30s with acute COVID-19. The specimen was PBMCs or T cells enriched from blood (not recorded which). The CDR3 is CASSPGQGNEKLFF. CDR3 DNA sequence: TGTGCCAGCTCACCGGGACAGGGCAATGAAAAACTGTTTTTT.